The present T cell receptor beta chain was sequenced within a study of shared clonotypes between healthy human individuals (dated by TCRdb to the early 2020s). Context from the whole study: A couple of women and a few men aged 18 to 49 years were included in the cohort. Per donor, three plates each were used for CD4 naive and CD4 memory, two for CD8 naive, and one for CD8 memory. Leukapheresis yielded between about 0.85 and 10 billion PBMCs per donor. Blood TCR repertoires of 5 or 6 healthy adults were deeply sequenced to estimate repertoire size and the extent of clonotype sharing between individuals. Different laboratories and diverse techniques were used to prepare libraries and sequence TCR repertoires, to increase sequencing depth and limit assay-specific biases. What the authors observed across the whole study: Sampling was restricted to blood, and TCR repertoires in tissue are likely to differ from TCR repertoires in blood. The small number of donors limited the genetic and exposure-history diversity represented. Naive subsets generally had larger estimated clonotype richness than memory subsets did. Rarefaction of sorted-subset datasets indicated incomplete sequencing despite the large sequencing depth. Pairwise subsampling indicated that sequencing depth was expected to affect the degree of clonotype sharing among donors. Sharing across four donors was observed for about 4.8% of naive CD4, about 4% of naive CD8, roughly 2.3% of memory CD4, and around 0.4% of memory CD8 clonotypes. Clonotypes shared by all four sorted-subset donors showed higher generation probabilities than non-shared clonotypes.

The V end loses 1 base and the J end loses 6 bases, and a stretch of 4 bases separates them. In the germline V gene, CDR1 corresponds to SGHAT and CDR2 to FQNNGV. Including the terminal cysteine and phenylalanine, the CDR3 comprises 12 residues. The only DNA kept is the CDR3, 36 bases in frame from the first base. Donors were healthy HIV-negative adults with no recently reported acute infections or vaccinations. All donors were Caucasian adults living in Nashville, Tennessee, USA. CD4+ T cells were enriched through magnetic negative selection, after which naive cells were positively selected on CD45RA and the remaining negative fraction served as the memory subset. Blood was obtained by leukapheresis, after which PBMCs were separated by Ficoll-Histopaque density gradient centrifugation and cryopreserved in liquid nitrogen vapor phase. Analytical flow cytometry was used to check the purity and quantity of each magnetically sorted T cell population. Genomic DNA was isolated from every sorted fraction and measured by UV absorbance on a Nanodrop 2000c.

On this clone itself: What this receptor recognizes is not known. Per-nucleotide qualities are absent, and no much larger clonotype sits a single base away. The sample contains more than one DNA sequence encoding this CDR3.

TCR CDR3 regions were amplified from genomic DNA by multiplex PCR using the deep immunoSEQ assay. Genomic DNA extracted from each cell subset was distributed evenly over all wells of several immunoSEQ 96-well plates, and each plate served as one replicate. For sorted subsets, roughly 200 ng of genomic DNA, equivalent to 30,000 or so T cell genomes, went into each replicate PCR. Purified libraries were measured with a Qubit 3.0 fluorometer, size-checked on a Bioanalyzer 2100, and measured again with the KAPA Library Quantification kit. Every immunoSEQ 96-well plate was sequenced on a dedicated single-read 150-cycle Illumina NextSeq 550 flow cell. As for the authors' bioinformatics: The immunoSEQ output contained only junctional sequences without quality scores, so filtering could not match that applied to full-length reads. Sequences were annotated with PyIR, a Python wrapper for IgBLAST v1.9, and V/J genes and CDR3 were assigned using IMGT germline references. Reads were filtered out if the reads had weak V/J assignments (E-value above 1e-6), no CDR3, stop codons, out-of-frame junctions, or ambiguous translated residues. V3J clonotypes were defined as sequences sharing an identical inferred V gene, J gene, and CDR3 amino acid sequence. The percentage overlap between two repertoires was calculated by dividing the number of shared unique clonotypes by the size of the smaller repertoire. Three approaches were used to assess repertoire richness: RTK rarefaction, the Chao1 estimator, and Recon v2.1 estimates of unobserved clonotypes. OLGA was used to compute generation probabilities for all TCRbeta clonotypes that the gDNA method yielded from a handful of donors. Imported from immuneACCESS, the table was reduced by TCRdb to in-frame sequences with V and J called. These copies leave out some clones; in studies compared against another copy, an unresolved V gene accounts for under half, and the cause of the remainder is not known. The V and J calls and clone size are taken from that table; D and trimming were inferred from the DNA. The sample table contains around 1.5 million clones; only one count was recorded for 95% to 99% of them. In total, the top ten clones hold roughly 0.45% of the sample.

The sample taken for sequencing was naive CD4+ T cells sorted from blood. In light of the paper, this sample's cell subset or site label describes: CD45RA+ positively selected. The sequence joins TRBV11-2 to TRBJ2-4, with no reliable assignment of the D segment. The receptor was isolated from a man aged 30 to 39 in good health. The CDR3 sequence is CASSLGLNIQYF. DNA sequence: TGTGCCAGCAGCTTAGGTTTAAACATTCAGTACTTC.